A selection of T cell receptor beta chains follows, all from one sample in a study of blood T cell repertoires in COVID-19. Some clones are missing from TCRdb's copy, which holds only in-frame ones; the method was immunoSEQ multiplex PCR. The sample records 270,000 or so clones, roughly nine tenths being singletons. The sequencing input was peripheral blood. The receptors were gathered from a middle-aged man with active or convalescent COVID-19. Both conserved end residues are part of each CDR3. A D gene is named only where the DNA matches it firmly. Clone sizes are given selectively: once, few, many, or a class where the clone is expanded.

D gene,clone size,V gene,J gene,CDR3 protein,CDR3 DNA
NA,NA,TRBV5-6,TRBJ1-5,CASSLAPGRSDQPQHF,TGTGCCAGCAGCTTGGCCCCAGGCAGGTCCGATCAGCCCCAGCATTTT
NA,NA,TRBV5-4,TRBJ1-1,CASSPGGDTEAFF,TGTGCCAGCAGCCCTGGGGGGGACACTGAAGCTTTCTTT
NA,NA,TRBV30,TRBJ2-7,CAWTRDSPYEQYF,TGTGCCTGGACCCGGGATAGCCCCTACGAGCAGTACTTC
NA,NA,TRBV2,TRBJ1-5,CASRGDKSWQPQHF,TGTGCCAGCAGGGGGGACAAAAGCTGGCAGCCCCAGCATTTT
NA,once,TRBV6-1,TRBJ2-2,CASSELRNTGELFF,TGTGCCAGCAGTGAGCTAAGAAACACCGGGGAGCTGTTTTTT
TRBD1,NA,TRBV29-1,TRBJ2-3,CSVVGQGKDTQYF,TGCAGCGTTGTGGGACAGGGGAAAGATACGCAGTATTTT
NA,NA,TRBV29-1,TRBJ2-1,CSVQAALDEQFF,TGCAGCGTTCAGGCAGCTTTGGATGAGCAGTTCTTC
NA,NA,TRBV24-1,TRBJ2-7,CATSGSGSPYEQYF,TGTGCCACCAGTGGATCAGGGTCCCCCTACGAGCAGTACTTC
NA,NA,TRBV27,TRBJ2-5,CASAPGLPVGTQYF,TGTGCCAGCGCCCCCGGACTCCCGGTGGGGACCCAGTACTTC
NA,NA,TRBV10-3,TRBJ2-7,CATLSEHEQYF,TGTGCCACTCTAAGCGAGCACGAGCAGTACTTC
TRBD1,NA,TRBV7-9,TRBJ2-7,CASSSGQDEQYF,TGTGCCAGCAGCTCGGGACAGGACGAGCAGTACTTC
NA,few,TRBV19,TRBJ1-2,CASSIAGNYGYTF,TGTGCCAGTAGTATCGCAGGGAACTATGGCTACACCTTC
NA,NA,TRBV5-1,TRBJ1-3,CATSPGGHTIYF,TGCGCAACCTCGCCGGGGGGGCACACCATATATTTT
TRBD1,once,TRBV19,TRBJ2-3,CASSRDRGRFTDTQYF,TGTGCCAGTAGTAGGGACAGGGGGCGATTCACAGATACGCAGTATTTT
TRBD1,once,TRBV7-2,TRBJ2-7,CATRQGAYEQYF,TGTGCCACCCGACAGGGGGCCTACGAGCAGTACTTC
NA,once,TRBV9,TRBJ2-1,CASSVALRPSFRGSYNEQFF,TGTGCCAGCAGCGTAGCATTGCGACCGAGTTTCCGAGGCTCCTACAATGAGCAGTTCTTC
TRBD2,NA,TRBV13,TRBJ2-7,CASTGLGDREQYF,TGTGCCAGCACTGGACTAGGGGACCGCGAGCAGTACTTC
TRBD1,NA,TRBV11-3,TRBJ2-2,CASGRGSPGELFF,TGTGCCAGCGGCAGGGGGTCCCCCGGGGAGCTGTTTTTT
NA,few,TRBV11-2,TRBJ2-1,CASSLGRGAYNEQFF,TGTGCCAGCAGCTTAGGCAGGGGAGCCTACAATGAGCAGTTCTTC
NA,NA,TRBV24-1,TRBJ1-2,CATEAGTGDLLSYTF,TGTGCCACCGAAGCCGGGACGGGAGACCTATTGAGCTACACCTTC
NA,NA,TRBV5-6,TRBJ1-2,CASSLAGSYGYTF,TGTGCCAGCAGCTTGGCCGGGTCCTATGGCTACACCTTC
TRBD2,NA,TRBV11-2,TRBJ2-2,CASSLVVGGRTGELFF,TGTGCCAGCAGCTTAGTAGTGGGAGGGAGAACCGGGGAGCTGTTTTTT
NA,NA,TRBV10-3,TRBJ1-6,CAITAGYNSPLHF,TGTGCCATCACGGCAGGTTATAATTCACCCCTCCACTTT
NA,NA,TRBV9,TRBJ1-1,CASSVEEVGWNTEAFF,TGTGCCAGCAGCGTAGAGGAAGTCGGGTGGAACACTGAAGCTTTCTTT
NA,NA,TRBV3-1/TRBV3-2,TRBJ1-2,CASSQVRQGGYTF,TGTGCCAGCAGCCAAGTCCGGCAGGGTGGCTACACCTTC
TRBD1,NA,TRBV7-2,TRBJ2-1,CASSLGTGLREQFF,TGTGCCAGCAGCTTAGGGACAGGGCTCAGGGAGCAGTTCTTC
NA,NA,TRBV10-3,TRBJ1-1,CAISTDGDTEAFF,TGTGCCATCAGCACGGACGGGGACACTGAAGCTTTCTTT
NA,NA,TRBV27,TRBJ1-5,CASSFGGAGQPQHF,TGTGCCAGCAGTTTCGGGGGGGCCGGGCAGCCCCAGCATTTT
TRBD1,NA,TRBV30,TRBJ1-5,CAWSGTGNQPQHF,TGTGCCTGGAGCGGGACAGGCAATCAGCCCCAGCATTTT
TRBD2,NA,TRBV29-1,TRBJ2-3,CSVAKSSGSSTDTQYF,TGCAGCGTTGCCAAGTCTAGCGGGAGTAGCACAGATACGCAGTATTTT
TRBD1,NA,TRBV7-9,TRBJ2-1,CASSLGTGSYNEQFF,TGTGCCAGCAGCTTAGGGACAGGGTCCTACAATGAGCAGTTCTTC
TRBD1,NA,TRBV19,TRBJ2-7,CASSITGGEQYF,TGTGCCAGTAGCATAACAGGGGGCGAGCAGTACTTC
TRBD1,NA,TRBV18,TRBJ2-3,CASSPLFRDRPDTQYF,TGTGCCAGCTCACCACTCTTTAGGGACAGACCAGATACGCAGTATTTT
TRBD1,NA,TRBV6-1,TRBJ1-5,CASSDSRGLGQPQHF,TGTGCCAGCAGTGACAGCAGGGGGCTGGGACAGCCCCAGCATTTT
TRBD1,NA,TRBV25-1,TRBJ1-3,CASTGQVAGNTIYF,TGTGCCAGCACCGGACAGGTAGCTGGAAACACCATATATTTT
TRBD2,once,TRBV3-1/TRBV3-2,TRBJ2-7,CASSLAGARRYEQYF,TGTGCCAGCAGCTTAGCGGGAGCCCGCAGGTACGAGCAGTACTTC
TRBD1,NA,TRBV6-5,TRBJ2-1,CATRPGTGMNNEQFF,TGTGCCACCCGACCCGGGACAGGGATGAACAATGAGCAGTTCTTC
TRBD1,NA,TRBV18,TRBJ1-1,CASSAGGPTEAFF,TGTGCCAGCTCCGCAGGGGGCCCAACTGAAGCTTTCTTT
TRBD2,NA,TRBV28,TRBJ2-1,CASSGLAGDNEQFF,TGTGCCAGCAGCGGACTAGCGGGGGACAATGAGCAGTTCTTC
NA,NA,TRBV9,TRBJ1-6,CASSVEQNSPLHF,TGTGCCAGCAGCGTAGAACAGAATTCACCCCTCCACTTT
NA,NA,TRBV12-5,TRBJ1-4,CASGFDVENEKLFF,TGTGCTAGTGGTTTTGATGTGGAGAATGAAAAACTGTTTTTT
TRBD1,NA,TRBV9,TRBJ1-4,CASSVDRGDEKLFF,TGTGCCAGCAGCGTAGACAGGGGCGATGAAAAACTGTTTTTT
TRBD1,NA,TRBV19,TRBJ1-2,CASSGTGIVYGYTF,TGTGCCAGTAGCGGGACAGGGATAGTGTATGGCTACACCTTC
TRBD1,NA,TRBV5-1,TRBJ2-7,CASSLGDRVINEQYF,TGCGCCAGCAGCTTGGGGGACAGGGTCATAAACGAGCAGTACTTC
NA,NA,TRBV2,TRBJ1-1,CASSEAARDNGAEAFF,TGTGCCAGCAGTGAAGCAGCCAGGGACAACGGGGCTGAAGCTTTCTTT
TRBD2,NA,TRBV29-1,TRBJ2-1,CSVRRGSGSAHEQFF,TGCAGCGTCCGAAGGGGTAGCGGGAGTGCCCATGAGCAGTTCTTC
TRBD1,NA,TRBV19,TRBJ1-5,CASSGHGPGQGSHSNQPQHF,TGTGCCAGTAGTGGCCACGGGCCGGGACAGGGATCCCATAGCAATCAGCCCCAGCATTTT
TRBD1,NA,TRBV7-7,TRBJ2-7,CASSSPTGQGAIGGPSYEQYF,TGTGCCAGCAGCTCCCCCACAGGGCAGGGGGCTATAGGGGGGCCCTCCTACGAGCAGTACTTC
TRBD1,NA,TRBV5-1,TRBJ2-5,CASIQGAGETQYF,TGCGCCAGCATTCAGGGGGCCGGGGAGACCCAGTACTTC
TRBD2,NA,TRBV2,TRBJ2-2,CASKRLAGGGGELFF,TGTGCCAGCAAAAGACTAGCGGGAGGAGGCGGGGAGCTGTTTTTT
NA,once,TRBV18,TRBJ2-3,CASSPTRGRERGNTQYF,TGTGCCAGCTCACCTACGCGGGGCAGGGAACGGGGAAATACGCAGTATTTT
NA,NA,TRBV10-3,TRBJ2-3,CAISVQGGTDTQYF,TGTGCCATCAGTGTTCAGGGTGGGACAGATACGCAGTATTTT
NA,NA,TRBV29-1,TRBJ1-2,CSVEDQQDSSYGYTF,TGCAGCGTTGAAGATCAACAGGACAGTTCCTATGGCTACACCTTC